The T cell receptor (beta chain) described here comes from a study of neurological immune-mediated disorders. V lost 2 bases and J lost 4; bases outside the gene matches: 9. Germline CDR1 is SGHVS and CDR2 is FNYEAQ. The CDR3 has 17 amino acids. This clonotype has ten or more counts. TCRdb redid the calling of the 5' RACE reads with MiXCR, one entry per CDR3 protein. The sample carries approximately 40,000 distinct CDR3 sequences, 3% to 4.5% recorded once. This TCR was sampled from a man aged 25 to 45 with multiple sclerosis. The sample taken for sequencing was PBMCs. This chain uses TRBV7-6 with TRBJ2-1; 9 bases are a match to TRBD1. As DNA, the CDR3 is TGTGCCAGCAGCTTAAAAACCGGGACAGGGTATTACAATGAGCAGTTCTTC. Amino acids: CASSLKTGTGYYNEQFF.